This T cell receptor beta chain comes out of a study of blood T cell repertoires in COVID-19. At the level of the study: From T cells, B-cell-depleted T cells, or PBMCs came the material, which was cDNA or gDNA.

This study enrolled people aged roughly 18 to 90 from approximately 25 US geographic areas. V was clipped by 5 bases and J by 6 bases, with 17 bases between them. CDR1 and CDR2 from the germline V gene are SNHLY and FYNNEI. This CDR3 is 15 amino acids long. The repertoire was sequenced with immunoSEQ multiplex PCR; TCRdb's copy has only in-frame clones and lacks some. The data show 300,000 to 400,000 clones, roughly 90% seen once. The rearrangement joins TRBV2 to TRBJ2-1; D is perhaps TRBD1 (6 bases). The sample was PBMCs or T cells enriched from blood (not recorded which). The receptor's source is a man aged 55 to 70 who had recovered from COVID-19. DNA of the CDR3: TGTGCCAGCAGTTATCTAGCTGGGGGCCTCAATGAGCAGTTCTTC. Translation: CASSYLAGGLNEQFF.